The 15 T cell receptor beta chains below were found in one sample sequenced in a study of siplizumab effects on memory and regulatory T cells. Only in-frame clones appear in the TCRdb table, and some are missing; sequencing was by immunoSEQ multiplex PCR. The sample includes more than 75,000 clones, more than 85% of them seen just once. Material: CD8+ T cells sorted from blood. Receptors originate from a human donor in good health.

The V gene is TRBV20-1, the J gene TRBJ2-5, with D possibly matching TRBD2 (5 bases). Near its end, the DNA agrees better with TRBJ2-7, so the J call may be wrong. The CDR3 totals 11 residues. Germline V lookup: CDR1 DFQATT, CDR2 SNEGSKA (reference sequence). This CDR3 is CSARTNYEQYF. Here the CDR3 DNA reads TGCAGTGCTAGGACTAACTACGAGCAGTACTTC.

This chain joins TRBV19 and TRBJ2-7; no reliable D call. The CDR3 consists of 13 residues. Trimming took off 3 bases at V and 6 bases at J, with 12 bases between the two ends. In germline, CDR1 is LNHDA, CDR2 SQIVND (reference sequence). The CDR3 DNA is TGTGCCAGTAGTATCTTGGGCGGCGGCGAGCAGTACTTC. This encodes CASSILGGGEQYF.

V gene TRBV5-6 combines with J gene TRBJ2-7; the D gene is possibly TRBD1 (5 bases). The CDR3 runs 14 residues. From germline, CDR1 is SGHDT and CDR2 YYEEEE. V gave up 5 bases and J gave up 2 bases, with 14 bases separating them. As DNA, the CDR3 is TGTGCCAGCAGTTCGCAGGGTATCCCCTACGAGCAGTACTTC. Amino acid sequence: CASSSQGIPYEQYF.

The genes are TRBV7-9 and TRBJ2-7, with 10 bases fitting TRBD1. This CDR3 has 15 residues. The germline gives CDR1 SEHNR, CDR2 FQNEAQ (reference sequence). V lost 5 bases and J lost 5; bases outside the gene matches: 9. This chain's CDR3 is CASSGPGTGANEQYF. DNA for the CDR3: TGTGCCAGCAGCGGGCCCGGGACAGGGGCGAACGAGCAGTACTTC. Based on the CDR3 plus reference TRBV7-9 and TRBJ2-7, the full variable domain is DTGVSQNPRHKITKRGQNVTFRCDPISEHNRLYWYRQTLGQGPEFLTYFQNEAQLEKSRLLSDRFSAERPKGSFSTLEIQRTEQGDSAMYLCASSGPGTGANEQYFGPGTRLTVT.

The gene calls are TRBV9 and TRBJ1-1, with no clear D. Germline CDR1 and CDR2: SGDLS and YYNGEE. The CDR3 has 12 residues. Trimming took 4 bases from V and 4 from J, leaving 8 bases between them. The CDR3 DNA is TGTGCCAGCAGCTCTCTGGCCACTGAAGCTTTCTTT. Translation gives CASSSLATEAFF.

The rearrangement links TRBV12-5 to TRBJ2-5; D call uncertain. The CDR3 sequence is 13 residues long. Germline V lookup: CDR1 LGHNT, CDR2 FRNRAP. The V end lost 4 bases, the J end lost 2 bases, and 8 bases lay between the germline ends. The chain's CDR3 is CASGWTEQETQYF. CDR3 in DNA: TGTGCTAGTGGTTGGACCGAACAAGAGACCCAGTACTTC.

This clone was found many times. V usage is TRBV4-1 and J usage is TRBJ1-1, with D tentatively TRBD1 (5 bases). Trimming removed 0 bases at V and 8 bases at J, with 16 bases between. The CDR3 runs 15 residues. Germline CDR1 is MGHRA and CDR2 is YSYEKL. CDR3 nucleotides: TGCGCCAGCAGCCAAGATAGGGGAGCAGCGTGGGAAGCTTTCTTT. It yields the protein CASSQDRGAAWEAFF.

V is TRBV12-5 and J is TRBJ2-1, with D maybe TRBD2 (5 bases). Germline values: CDR1 LGHNT, CDR2 FRNRAP. V was trimmed by 1 base and J by 1 base, leaving 5 bases between them. This CDR3 is built from 14 residues. The CDR3: CASGLGGSYNEQFF. The CDR3, as DNA: TGTGCTAGTGGTTTGGGAGGGTCCTACAATGAGCAGTTCTTC.

This chain joins TRBV30 and TRBJ1-3; D perhaps matches TRBD1 (5 bases). Germline values: CDR1 GTSNPN, CDR2 SVGIG (reference sequence). V lost 0 bases to trimming and J lost 0 bases, with 21 bases between them. The CDR3 is 19 residues long. CDR3 residues: CAWSVPRTLGSHSGNTIYF. The CDR3, as DNA: TGTGCCTGGAGTGTACCGAGGACACTCGGGTCCCACTCTGGAAACACCATATATTTT.

CDR3 loop: CASSPPGGASYEQYF. The CDR3 bases are TGTGCCAGCAGCCCCCCCGGTGGTGCCTCCTACGAGCAGTACTTC. This sequence joins TRBV5-4 and TRBJ2-7; D gene unclear. From germline, CDR1 is SGHNT and CDR2 YYREEE (reference sequence). V was cut by 4 bases and J by 0 bases, with 14 bases left in between. The CDR3 has 15 residues.

The chain links TRBV4-1 to TRBJ1-1; no firm D call. The CDR3 has 14 amino acids. Trimming took off 0 bases at V and 1 base at J, with 6 bases between the two ends. Germline assignment: CDR1 MGHRA and CDR2 YSYEKL. CDR3 loop: CASSQDVENTEAFF. As DNA, the CDR3 is TGCGCCAGCAGCCAAGATGTGGAGAACACTGAAGCTTTCTTT.

The chain employs TRBV5-1 and TRBJ2-2; D gene uncertain. Trimming shortened V by 1 base and J by 3 bases, and 7 bases separated the two germline ends. This CDR3 region has 14 residues. Germline CDR1 is SGHRS and CDR2 is YFSETQ. The CDR3: CASSLRPHTGELFF. The CDR3 DNA reads TGCGCCAGCAGCTTGCGACCCCACACCGGGGAGCTGTTTTTT.

The rearrangement uses TRBV4-3 and TRBJ1-2; possibly TRBD1 for D (6 bases). The V end lost 0 bases, the J end lost 3 bases, and 8 bases lay between the germline ends. Germline V CDR1 and CDR2: LGHNA, YSLEER. The CDR3 is made up of 14 amino acids. This CDR3 is CASSQDRGDYGYTF. The CDR3 coding sequence is TGCGCCAGCAGCCAAGACAGGGGAGACTATGGCTACACCTTC.

This rearrangement joins TRBV7-3 to TRBJ1-4, with 7 bases aligning to TRBD1. Losses at the gene ends were 5 bases for V and 3 bases for J; bases not matched to a gene: 3. Germline V gene sequence: CDR1 SGHTA, CDR2 FQGTGA. This CDR3 is 14 amino acids long. The chain's CDR3 is CASSAQGPNEKLFF. The DNA for the CDR3 is TGTGCCAGCAGCGCACAGGGGCCTAATGAAAAACTGTTTTTT.

This chain uses TRBV15 with TRBJ1-5; D call uncertain. Germline V CDR1 and CDR2: LNHNV, YYDKDF (reference sequence). Trimming removed 5 bases from V and 6 bases from J, with 14 bases in between. This CDR3 has 14 amino acids. Here the CDR3 DNA reads TGTGCCACCAGCCCCGGGGTCCAGGCTCAGCCCCAGCATTTT. Its protein product is CATSPGVQAQPQHF.